The 6 T cell receptor beta chains presented below share a single source sample, sequenced in a study of T-cell reconstitution after alpha-beta-depleted transplantation in children (dated by TCRdb to about 2016). Library method: PCR. Instrument on record: Illumina HiSeq 2500. TCR library preparation used molecular barcoding, with unique molecular identifiers applied to normalize quantification of the TCRbeta repertoire. Using fastp at Q25 and MiXCR, TCRdb reprocessed the public reads and kept productive beta chains. Rows with a matching CDR3 protein are joined into one entry that keeps the most common DNA and genes. The table for this sample lists around 200,000 distinct CDR3 sequences; around 9.9% of them were counted only once. Together, the top ten hold over 25% of the sample. The treatment or condition label here, explained by the study, means: allogeneic hematopoietic cell transplantation with graft depleted of TCRalphabeta T cells and CD19 B cells.

Sample: PBMCs, taken before TCRalphabeta/CD19-depleted stem cell transplant. The receptors shown here come from a child under two years old with acute myeloid leukemia, due to receive a stem cell transplant.

This clonotype was counted ten times or more. V usage is TRBV28 and J usage is TRBJ1-5, with D hard to call. This CDR3 spans 13 amino acids. The germline gives CDR1 MDHEN, CDR2 SYDVKM. Trimming shortened V by 5 bases and J by 3 bases, and 8 bases separated the two germline ends. CDR3 in amino acids: CASSIVINQPQHF. CDR3 nucleotides: TGTGCCAGCAGTATCGTCATCAATCAGCCCCAGCATTTT.

There are many counts of this clonotype. The chain employs TRBV5-1 and TRBJ2-1, with 7 bases identical to TRBD2. Germline assignment: CDR1 SGHRS and CDR2 YFSETQ. V shed 0 bases, J shed 0 bases, and the junction held 9 bases outside the gene matches. The CDR3 has 18 amino acids. The DNA of the CDR3 is TGCGCCAGCAGCTTGGACCGTGGGGGGGGTCGCTCCTACAATGAGCAGTTCTTC. Its protein is CASSLDRGGGRSYNEQFF.

Note on this clonotype: A read error may be the cause here, since a much bigger clone is one base away. This chain connects TRBV28 to TRBJ1-2; D gene ambiguous. CDR1 and CDR2 from the germline V gene are MDHEN and SYDVKM. CDR3 size: 12 residues. CDR3 region: CVSSLNGGSYTF. For the CDR3, the DNA is TGTGTCAGCAGTTTAAATGGAGGCAGCTACACCTTC.

This clonotype was seen repeatedly, ten times or more. This chain connects TRBV20-1 to TRBJ1-5, with D perhaps TRBD1 (5 bases). This CDR3 is built from 14 residues. Germline V gives CDR1 DFQATT, CDR2 SNEGSKA (reference sequence). The V end was cut by 5 bases, the J end by 5 bases, with 16 bases between. The CDR3 DNA is TGCAGTGCTCCTCGGGGGTCGCGGGATCAGCCCCAGCATTTT. Amino acids: CSAPRGSRDQPQHF.

This clonotype was seen a handful of times. CDR3 bases: TGTGCCAGCAGCATGGGCGGGGCTGAAGCTTTCTTT. Its translation is CASSMGGAEAFF. V and J are TRBV27 and TRBJ1-1, with no clear D. Germline CDR1 and CDR2: MNHEY and SMNVEV (reference sequence). The germline V and J ends were trimmed by 6 bases and 6 bases, with 11 bases remaining between them. The CDR3 has 12 residues.

The rearrangement joins TRBV18 to TRBJ1-2; TRBD1 is a possible D gene (5 bases). The germline CDR1 and CDR2 sequences are KGHSH and LQKENI. This CDR3 spans 16 amino acids. The V end lost 3 bases, the J end lost 0 bases, and 14 bases lay between the germline ends. The CDR3: CASSPVPGAANYGYTF. DNA of the CDR3: TGTGCCAGCTCACCGGTCCCCGGGGCAGCTAACTATGGCTACACCTTC.